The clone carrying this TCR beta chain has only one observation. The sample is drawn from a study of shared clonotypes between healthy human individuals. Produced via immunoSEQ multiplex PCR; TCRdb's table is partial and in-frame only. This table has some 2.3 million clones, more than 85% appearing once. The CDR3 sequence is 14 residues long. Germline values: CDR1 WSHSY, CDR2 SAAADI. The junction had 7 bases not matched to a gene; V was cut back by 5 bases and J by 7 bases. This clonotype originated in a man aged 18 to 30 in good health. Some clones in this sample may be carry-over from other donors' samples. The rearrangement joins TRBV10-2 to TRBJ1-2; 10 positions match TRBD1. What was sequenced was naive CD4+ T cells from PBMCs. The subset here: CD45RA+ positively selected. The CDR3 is CASSRTGGDGGYTF. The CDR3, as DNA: TGCGCCAGCAGTAGGACAGGGGGAGACGGTGGCTACACCTTC.